Listed here is a single T cell receptor (beta chain). No antigen is known for it. This sample is drawn from a study of T cell responses to AZD1222 COVID-19 vaccine. Whole-study findings and limits: Nearly half of the spike-specific TCRs reportedly recognize variant regions that carry no mutations. Of the AZD1222 recipients, only six or seven were seropositive at baseline.

This table comes from immunoSEQ multiplex PCR, and its TCRdb copy is limited to in-frame clones, with some not included. The top ten hold approximately 2.8% of the sample, which has about 140,000 clones, 88% seen once. The sequence was collected from an adult who received the AZD1222 COVID-19 vaccine. The sequencing here drew on peripheral blood, taken 28 days after the second AZD1222 dose.

The CDR3 loop is CASSMSWGSDSPLHF. CDR3 bases: TGTGCCAGCAGTATGTCTTGGGGGAGTGATTCACCCCTCCACTTT. The chain combines TRBV27 with TRBJ1-6, with D maybe TRBD1 (5 bases). The CDR3 sequence is 15 residues long. Germline values: CDR1 MNHEY, CDR2 SMNVEV (reference sequence). Deletions cut 5 bases from V and 8 bases from J, with 16 bases between.